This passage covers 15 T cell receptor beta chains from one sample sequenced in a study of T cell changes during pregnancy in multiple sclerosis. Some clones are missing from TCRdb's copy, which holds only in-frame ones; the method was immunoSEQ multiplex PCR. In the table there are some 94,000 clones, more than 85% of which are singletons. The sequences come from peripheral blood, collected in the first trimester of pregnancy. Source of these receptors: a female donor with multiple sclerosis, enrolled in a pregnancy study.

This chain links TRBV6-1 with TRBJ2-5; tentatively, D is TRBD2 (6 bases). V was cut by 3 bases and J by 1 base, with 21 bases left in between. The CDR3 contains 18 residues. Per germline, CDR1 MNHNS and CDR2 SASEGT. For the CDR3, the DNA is TGTGCCAGCAGTGAGGGCGGGATTCGTGGGTCTAGCCAAGAGACCCAGTACTTC. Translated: CASSEGGIRGSSQETQYF.

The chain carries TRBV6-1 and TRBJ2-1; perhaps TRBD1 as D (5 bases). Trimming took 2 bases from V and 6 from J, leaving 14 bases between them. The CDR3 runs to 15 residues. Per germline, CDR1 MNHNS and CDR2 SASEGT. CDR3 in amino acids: CASSELSGRPNEQFF. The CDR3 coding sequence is TGTGCCAGCAGTGAACTGTCAGGGCGCCCCAATGAGCAGTTCTTC.

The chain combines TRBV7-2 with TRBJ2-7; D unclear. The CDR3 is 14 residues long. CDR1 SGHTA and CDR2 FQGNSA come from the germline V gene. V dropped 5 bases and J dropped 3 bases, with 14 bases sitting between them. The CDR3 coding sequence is TGTGCCAGCAGCCTTCAAGTCGTCGGCTACGAGCAGTACTTC. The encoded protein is CASSLQVVGYEQYF.

CDR3 in DNA: TGCAGCGTTGAAGACGTAGCTAACTATGGCTACACCTTC. Translation: CSVEDVANYGYTF. The J gene is TRBJ1-2, the V gene TRBV29-1; D gene ambiguous. This CDR3 is built from 13 residues. In germline, CDR1 is SQVTM, CDR2 ANQGSEA. Trimming pared 0 bases from V and 0 bases from J, leaving 5 bases between.

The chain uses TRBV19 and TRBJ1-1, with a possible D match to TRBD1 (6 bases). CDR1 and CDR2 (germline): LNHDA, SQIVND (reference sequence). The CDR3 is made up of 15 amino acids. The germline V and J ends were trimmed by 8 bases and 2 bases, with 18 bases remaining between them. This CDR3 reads CASVDYRVGNTEAFF. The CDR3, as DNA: TGTGCCAGTGTGGATTACAGGGTCGGTAACACTGAAGCTTTCTTT.

The CDR3 is CASSQGLAGYEQYF. In nucleotides, the CDR3 is TGCGCCAGCAGCCAAGGACTAGCGGGATACGAGCAGTACTTC. The V call is TRBV4-1, the J call TRBJ2-7; 11 bases fit TRBD2. Trimming cost V 1 base and J 4 bases; bases outside gene matches: 0. From germline, CDR1 is MGHRA and CDR2 YSYEKL. There are 14 residues in the CDR3.

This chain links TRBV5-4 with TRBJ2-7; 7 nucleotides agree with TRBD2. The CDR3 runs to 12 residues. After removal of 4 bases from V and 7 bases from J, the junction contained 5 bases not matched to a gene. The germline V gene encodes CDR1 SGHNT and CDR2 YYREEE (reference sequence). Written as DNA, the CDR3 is TGTGCCAGCAGCCTGATCGGGAGGGAGCAGTACTTC. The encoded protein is CASSLIGREQYF.

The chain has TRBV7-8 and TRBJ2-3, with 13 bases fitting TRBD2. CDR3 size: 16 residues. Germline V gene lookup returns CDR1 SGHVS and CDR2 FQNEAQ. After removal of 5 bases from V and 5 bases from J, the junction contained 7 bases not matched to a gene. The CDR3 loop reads CASSHPGLAGQDTQYF. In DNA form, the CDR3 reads TGTGCCAGCAGCCATCCGGGACTAGCGGGACAAGATACGCAGTATTTT.

For the CDR3, the DNA is TGTGCCATCAGTGACAGGGATCCCTACGAGCAGTACTTC. Amino acid sequence: CAISDRDPYEQYF. The chain has TRBV10-3 and TRBJ2-7, with D possibly being TRBD1 (5 bases). V gave up 3 bases and J gave up 2 bases, with 8 bases separating them. The CDR3 spans 13 residues. CDR1 and CDR2 from the germline V gene are ENHRY and SYGVKD.

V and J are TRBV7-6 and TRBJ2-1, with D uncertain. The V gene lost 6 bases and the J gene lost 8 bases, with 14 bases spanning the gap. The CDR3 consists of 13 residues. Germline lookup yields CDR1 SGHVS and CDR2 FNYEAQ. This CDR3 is CASSKKAKYEQFF. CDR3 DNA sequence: TGTGCCAGCAGTAAAAAAGCTAAGTATGAGCAGTTCTTC.

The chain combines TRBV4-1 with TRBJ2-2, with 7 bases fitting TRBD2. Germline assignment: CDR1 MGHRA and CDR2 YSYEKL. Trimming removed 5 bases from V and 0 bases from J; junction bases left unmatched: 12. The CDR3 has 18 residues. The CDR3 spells CASSSPLGRGANTGELFF. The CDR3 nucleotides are TGCGCCAGCAGCAGTCCCCTAGGGAGGGGCGCGAACACCGGGGAGCTGTTTTTT.

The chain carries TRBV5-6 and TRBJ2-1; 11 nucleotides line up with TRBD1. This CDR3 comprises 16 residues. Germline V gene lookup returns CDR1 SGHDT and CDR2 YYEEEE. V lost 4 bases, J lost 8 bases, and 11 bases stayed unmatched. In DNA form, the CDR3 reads TGTGCCAGCAGCCTCGGGACAGGGGGTTTGGTAGATGAGCAGTTCTTC. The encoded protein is CASSLGTGGLVDEQFF.

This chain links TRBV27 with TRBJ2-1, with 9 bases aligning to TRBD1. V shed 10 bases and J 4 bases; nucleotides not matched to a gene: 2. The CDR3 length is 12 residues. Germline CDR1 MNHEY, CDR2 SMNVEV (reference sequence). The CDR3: CATQGAYNEQFF. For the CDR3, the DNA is TGTGCCACACAGGGGGCTTACAATGAGCAGTTCTTC.

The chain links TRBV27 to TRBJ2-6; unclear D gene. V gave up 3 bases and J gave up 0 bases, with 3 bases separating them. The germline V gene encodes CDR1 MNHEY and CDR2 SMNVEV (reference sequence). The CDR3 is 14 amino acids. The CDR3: CASSFGSGANVLTF. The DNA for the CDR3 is TGTGCCAGCAGTTTCGGCTCTGGGGCCAACGTCCTGACTTTC.

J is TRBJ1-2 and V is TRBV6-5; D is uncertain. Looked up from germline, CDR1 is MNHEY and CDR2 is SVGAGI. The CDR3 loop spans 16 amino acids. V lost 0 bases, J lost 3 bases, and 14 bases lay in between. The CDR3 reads CASSYSKYSGDYGYTF. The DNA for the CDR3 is TGTGCCAGCAGTTACTCGAAGTATTCCGGGGACTATGGCTACACCTTC.